The 31 T cell receptor beta chains below were found in one sample sequenced in a study of human T cells and chemical hapten exposure. The time point denotes: pre-sensitization, week 0. As for treatment: therapeutic diphenylcyclopropenone sensitization with weekly scalp DPC. Before extraction, the whole blood was not fractionated, and total RNA was taken from it. MiXCR was run by TCRdb on the RACE reads, yielding one entry per CDR3 protein. The sample records approximately 50,000 distinct CDR3 sequences, about 9.6% being singletons. The input for sequencing was whole blood, taken in connection with sensitization to the hapten diphenylcyclopropenone (DPC). All receptors derive from a young woman with alopecia areata. Some clones in this sample may be carry-over from other donors' samples.

This clonotype came up a few times. The gene calls are TRBV18 and TRBJ2-3; D gene ambiguous. The V end lost 2 bases, the J end lost 4 bases, and 7 bases lay between the germline ends. The CDR3 spans 13 residues. The germline V gene encodes CDR1 KGHSH and CDR2 LQKENI. CDR3 loop: CASSPVEADTQYF. As DNA, the CDR3 is TGTGCCAGCTCACCAGTCGAAGCAGATACGCAGTATTTT.

The rearrangement links TRBV6-2 or TRBV6-3 to TRBJ2-7; D is unresolved. Trimming cost V 1 base and J 1 base, with 14 bases left between them. Germline V lookup: CDR1 MNHEY, CDR2 SVGEGT. The CDR3 loop spans 16 amino acids. The DNA for the CDR3 is TGTGCCAGCAGTTACTTACACCCGGATTTTTCCTACGAGCAGTACTTC. Its translation is CASSYLHPDFSYEQYF.

The V call is TRBV28, the J call TRBJ2-5, with TRBD2 identical over 7 bases. Germline V CDR1 and CDR2: MDHEN, SYDVKM. This CDR3 is built from 18 residues. J was trimmed by 2 bases and V by 3 bases; bases with no gene match: 15. The CDR3 is CASSFLGGLADAQETQYF. CDR3 bases: TGTGCCAGCAGTTTTTTGGGAGGGCTAGCAGACGCGCAAGAGACCCAGTACTTC.

This clonotype has a count of ten or more. The V and J genes are TRBV19 and TRBJ2-1; possible D gene TRBD2, 5 bases. Looked up from germline, CDR1 is LNHDA and CDR2 is SQIVND (reference sequence). The CDR3 totals 15 residues. Trimming left V 9 bases short and J 4 bases short, with 19 bases between. This chain's CDR3 is CARGVEGPLYNEQFF. For the CDR3, the DNA is TGTGCCAGGGGAGTAGAGGGCCCCCTGTACAATGAGCAGTTCTTC.

This clonotype appeared many times. The chain combines TRBV7-6 with TRBJ1-1; the D is unclear. The V gene's germline CDR1 is SGHVS and CDR2 FNYEAQ. This CDR3 has 13 residues. The germline V and J ends were trimmed by 0 bases and 11 bases, with 13 bases remaining between them. In nucleotides, the CDR3 is TGTGCCAGCAGCTTAGCCGGGTCCGATCCGGCTTTCTTT. Residues: CASSLAGSDPAFF.

V and J are TRBV28 and TRBJ2-7, with D perhaps TRBD2 (6 bases). Trimming removed 9 bases at V and 2 bases at J, with 26 bases between. The germline V gene encodes CDR1 MDHEN and CDR2 SYDVKM. The CDR3 extends over 17 amino acids. The CDR3 region is CASRFTVGGGKTYEQYF. For the CDR3, the DNA is TGTGCCAGTCGGTTTACAGTGGGTGGGGGGAAGACCTACGAGCAGTACTTC.

V and J are TRBV2 and TRBJ2-6; D gene uncertain. Germline V gene lookup returns CDR1 SNHLY and CDR2 FYNNEI. V lost 4 bases, J lost 4 bases, and 11 bases lay in between. The CDR3 totals 15 residues. DNA of the CDR3: TGTGCCAGCAGTGCTAGTCAGACCGGGGCCAACGTCCTGACTTTC. It specifies CASSASQTGANVLTF.

In this sample, this clonotype turned up a few times. This sequence joins TRBV29-1 and TRBJ1-1, with D maybe TRBD1 (5 bases). This CDR3 contains 14 residues. The germline gives CDR1 SQVTM, CDR2 ANQGSEA. Trimming pared 4 bases from V and 1 base from J, leaving 13 bases between. CDR3 sequence reads: CSVVGGTRNTEAFF. The CDR3 DNA is TGCAGCGTTGTGGGGGGAACACGGAACACTGAAGCTTTCTTT.

The rearrangement uses TRBV11-2 and TRBJ2-7; 7 bases line up with TRBD2. J was trimmed by 4 bases and V by 5 bases; bases with no gene match: 8. The CDR3 spans 14 residues. CDR1 is SGHAT and CDR2 is FQNNGV in the germline V gene. CDR3 nucleotides: TGTGCCAGCAGCGGTCCGGGACTAATTTACGAGCAGTACTTC. Translating gives CASSGPGLIYEQYF.

This clonotype was picked up many times. Mismatch with germline at one junction end may stem from a read error. The chain employs TRBV7-7 and TRBJ2-2; 10 bases are a match to TRBD2. Per germline, CDR1 SSHAT and CDR2 FNYEAQ (reference sequence). The CDR3 totals 16 residues. CDR3 sequence (DNA): TGTGCTAGCAGCCTAACTAGCGGGGAGAACACCGGGGAGCTGTTTTTT. Its protein is CASSLTSGENTGELFF.

The V call is TRBV7-8, the J call TRBJ2-7; 7 bases are a match to TRBD1. Unmatched junction bases numbered 5, after V lost 1 base and J lost 5 bases. Per the germline V gene, CDR1 is SGHVS and CDR2 is FQNEAQ. This CDR3 region has 14 residues. The CDR3 DNA is TGTGCCAGCAGCTTAGGAGTACAGGGGAACGAGCAGTACTTC. This encodes CASSLGVQGNEQYF.

This clonotype was detected many times. The chain carries TRBV6-5 and TRBJ1-4; 7 nucleotides match TRBD1. The CDR3 totals 16 residues. Germline loops: CDR1 MNHEY, CDR2 SVGAGI. Germline trimming cut 6 bases from V and 0 bases from J; bases unmatched to any gene: 7. CDR3 protein: CASRTGTDTTNEKLFF. The CDR3 DNA is TGTGCCAGCAGAACAGGGACAGACACAACTAATGAAAAACTGTTTTTT.

The chain couples TRBV3-1 to TRBJ2-2; D is unresolved. CDR1 is LGHDT and CDR2 is YNNKEL in the germline V gene (reference sequence). V gave up 5 bases and J gave up 3 bases, with 7 bases separating them. The CDR3 runs to 13 residues. The CDR3 DNA sequence: TGTGCCAGCAGCTCACGGGACACCGGGGAGCTGTTTTTT. Protein product: CASSSRDTGELFF. Full variable domain (remainder filled in from reference TRBV3-1 and TRBJ2-2): DTAVSQTPKYLVTQMGNDKSIKCEQNLGHDTMYWYKQDSKKFLKIMFSYNNKELIINETVPNRFSPKSPDKAHLNLHINSLELGDSAVYFCASSSRDTGELFFGEGSRLTVL.

This clonotype has at least ten counts. The genes are TRBV20-1 and TRBJ1-5; no reliable D call. CDR1 DFQATT and CDR2 SNEGSKA come from the germline V gene (reference sequence). The CDR3 runs 13 residues. The ends were cut back, 1 base at V and 2 bases at J, with 6 bases in the middle. The CDR3 spells CSARARGNQPQHF. The CDR3 region has the DNA TGCAGTGCTAGAGCTAGGGGCAATCAGCCCCAGCATTTT.

This clonotype came up many times. The chain carries TRBV12-3 or TRBV12-4 and TRBJ1-5, with TRBD1 identical over 7 bases. CDR3 length: 15 amino acids. J was trimmed by 3 bases and V by 6 bases; bases with no gene match: 8. This CDR3 is CASSQGGYNNQPQHF. The CDR3 DNA is TGTGCCAGCAGCCAGGGGGGGTACAACAATCAGCCCCAGCATTTT.

This clonotype appeared a few times. This chain's CDR3 is CASSLFGLAGRSYEQYF. The CDR3 DNA is TGCGCCAGCAGCTTGTTCGGTCTAGCGGGGAGATCGTACGAGCAGTACTTC. The rearrangement uses TRBV5-1 and TRBJ2-7; 9 bases agree with TRBD2. There are 17 residues in the CDR3. Germline trimming cut 1 base from V and 4 bases from J; bases unmatched to any gene: 12. Germline loops: CDR1 SGHRS, CDR2 YFSETQ.

This clonotype was counted between two and nine times. The chain links TRBV3-1 to TRBJ2-1, with 10 bases matching TRBD2. The V gene end was trimmed by 4 bases and the J gene end by 11 bases; junction bases not matched to a gene: 2. This CDR3 is 12 amino acids long. Germline V gives CDR1 LGHDT, CDR2 YNNKEL (reference sequence). CDR3 residues: CASSPTSGKQFF. The CDR3 bases are TGTGCCAGCAGCCCAACTAGCGGGAAGCAGTTCTTC.

The CDR3 nucleotides read TGTGCCAGCACCAATCCGACAGGAAAGCAGTACTTC. Its protein is CASTNPTGKQYF. The chain joins TRBV28 to TRBJ2-7; D perhaps matches TRBD1 (6 bases). CDR1 MDHEN and CDR2 SYDVKM come from the germline V gene. The CDR3 contains 12 residues. V lost 7 bases to trimming and J lost 8 bases, with 15 bases between them. Based on the CDR3 plus reference TRBV28 and TRBJ2-7, the full variable domain is DVKVTQSSRYLVKRTGEKVFLECVQDMDHENMFWYRQDPGLGLRLIYFSYDVKMKEKGDIPEGYSVSREKKERFSLILESASTNQTSMYLCASTNPTGKQYFGPGTRLTVT.

The gene calls are TRBV4-1 and TRBJ2-5; D is possibly TRBD1 or TRBD2 (6 bases each). The germline V gene encodes CDR1 MGHRA and CDR2 YSYEKL. The CDR3 contains 15 residues. Deletions cut 4 bases from V and 1 base from J, with 13 bases between. The CDR3 DNA reads TGCGCCAGCAGCCGCCTACGGGGGCCCCAAGAGACCCAGTACTTC. Its protein product is CASSRLRGPQETQYF.

This clonotype has a count of ten or more. This sequence joins TRBV5-1 and TRBJ1-4; D is possibly TRBD1 (6 bases). CDR3 size: 16 residues. CDR1 is SGHRS and CDR2 is YFSETQ in the germline V gene. The V end lost 3 bases, the J end lost 0 bases, and 12 bases lay between the germline ends. The CDR3 here is CASSSGHRATNEKLFF. CDR3 DNA sequence: TGCGCCAGCAGCTCGGGACACCGTGCAACTAATGAAAAACTGTTTTTT.

This clonotype turned up a few times. CDR3 bases: TGTGCCAGCAGTTACTCGACGAACACCGGGGAGCTGTTTTTT. Translation: CASSYSTNTGELFF. The chain uses TRBV6-5 and TRBJ2-2; D is uncertain. The CDR3 is 14 amino acids. The V gene lost 0 bases and the J gene lost 0 bases, with 2 bases spanning the gap. The germline V gene has CDR1 MNHEY and CDR2 SVGAGI.

This clonotype was detected many times. The chain carries TRBV25-1 and TRBJ2-7; unclear D gene. Trimming left V 1 base short and J 5 bases short, with 9 bases between. Germline loops: CDR1 MGHDK, CDR2 SYGVNS. This CDR3 region has 13 residues. The CDR3 DNA follows: TGTGCCAGCAGTGAATTTGGGAAAAACGAGCAGTACTTC. Its protein is CASSEFGKNEQYF.

This clonotype was observed a few times. This chain connects TRBV20-1 to TRBJ2-4; no clear D. This CDR3 is 14 amino acids long. V was trimmed by 3 bases and J by 3 bases, leaving 12 bases between them. Germline V CDR1 and CDR2: DFQATT, SNEGSKA (reference sequence). DNA for the CDR3: TGCAGTGCTAGTCATGGACCGAGCAAAAACATTCAGTACTTC. This encodes CSASHGPSKNIQYF.

At least ten counts were recorded for this clonotype. The chain links TRBV27 to TRBJ1-1; D uncertain. With 1 base removed from V and 1 base from J, the gap between germline ends came to 4 bases. Germline V CDR1 and CDR2: MNHEY, SMNVEV (reference sequence). The CDR3 has 13 residues. The CDR3 region is CASSLYENTEAFF. The DNA for the CDR3 is TGTGCCAGCAGTTTATATGAGAACACTGAAGCTTTCTTT.

This clonotype was seen many times. J is TRBJ1-6 and V is TRBV7-2; possibly TRBD1 for D (5 bases). Germline values: CDR1 SGHTA, CDR2 FQGNSA. Trimming left V 5 bases short and J 6 bases short, with 14 bases between. The CDR3 is made up of 15 amino acids. The CDR3 region is CASSPGRQPNSPLHF. The CDR3 coding sequence is TGTGCCAGCAGCCCAGGTCGACAGCCTAATTCACCCCTCCACTTT.

The chain joins TRBV20-1 to TRBJ1-4; D is uncertain. The CDR3 covers 13 residues. Trimming removed 6 bases from V and 4 bases from J, with 12 bases in between. CDR1 and CDR2 from the germline V gene are DFQATT and SNEGSKA (reference sequence). The CDR3 DNA follows: TGCAGTGCAGGGCCCCGGCGTAATGAAAAACTGTTTTTT. Its translation is CSAGPRRNEKLFF.

The rearrangement links TRBV10-3 to TRBJ2-4; D call uncertain. Germline lookup yields CDR1 ENHRY and CDR2 SYGVKD. The CDR3 runs to 14 residues. V was shortened by 2 bases and J by 3 bases, with 8 bases between the two germline ends. CDR3 protein: CAISEPGDKNIQYF. The CDR3 bases are TGTGCCATCAGTGAGCCAGGTGACAAAAACATTCAGTACTTC.

This clonotype was seen more than once but under ten times. V and J are TRBV5-1 and TRBJ1-5, with 9 bases matching TRBD1. The CDR3 consists of 16 residues. The V and J ends lost 0 bases and 3 bases, in that order; junction bases with no gene match: 4. CDR1 is SGHRS and CDR2 is YFSETQ in the germline V gene. The CDR3 sequence: CASSLGGTGINQPQHF. The CDR3 DNA reads as TGCGCCAGCAGCTTGGGCGGGACAGGGATCAATCAGCCCCAGCATTTT.

This clonotype was counted ten times or more. The rearrangement uses TRBV4-3 and TRBJ2-1, with 10 bases identical to TRBD2. Looked up from germline, CDR1 is LGHNA and CDR2 is YSLEER. This CDR3 is 17 amino acids long. V shed 1 base and J 3 bases; nucleotides not matched to a gene: 6. The CDR3 coding sequence is TGCGCCAGCAGCCAAGGCACCCCTAGCGGGGGCTACAATGAGCAGTTCTTC. Encoded protein: CASSQGTPSGGYNEQFF.

This clonotype was observed at least ten times. The gene calls are TRBV28 and TRBJ1-3; 7 bases match TRBD1. The CDR3 runs to 15 residues. Germline V gene data show CDR1 as MDHEN and CDR2 as SYDVKM. Germline trimming cut 6 bases from V and 5 bases from J; bases unmatched to any gene: 10. The CDR3 loop is CASRPWTGRRNTIYF. Written as DNA, the CDR3 is TGTGCCAGCAGGCCCTGGACAGGCCGAAGAAACACCATATATTTT.

This clonotype was seen a handful of times. The V and J genes are TRBV7-2 and TRBJ1-6; no firm D call. Per germline, CDR1 SGHTA and CDR2 FQGNSA. The CDR3 totals 16 residues. Trimming took 3 bases from V and 0 from J, leaving 9 bases between them. For the CDR3, the DNA is TGTGCCAGCAGCTTTAACCCGAGCTCCTATAATTCACCCCTCCACTTT. Residues: CASSFNPSSYNSPLHF.